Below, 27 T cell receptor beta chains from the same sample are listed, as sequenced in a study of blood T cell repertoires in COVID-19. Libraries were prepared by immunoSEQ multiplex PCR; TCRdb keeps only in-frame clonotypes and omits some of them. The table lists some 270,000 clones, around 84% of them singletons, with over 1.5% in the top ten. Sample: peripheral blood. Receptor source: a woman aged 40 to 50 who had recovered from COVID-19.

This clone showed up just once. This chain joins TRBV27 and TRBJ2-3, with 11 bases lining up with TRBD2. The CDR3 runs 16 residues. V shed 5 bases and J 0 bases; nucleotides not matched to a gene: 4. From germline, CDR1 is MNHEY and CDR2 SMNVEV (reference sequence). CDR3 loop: CASSPRLAGSTDTQYF. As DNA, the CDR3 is TGTGCCAGCAGTCCGCGACTAGCGGGGAGCACAGATACGCAGTATTTT.

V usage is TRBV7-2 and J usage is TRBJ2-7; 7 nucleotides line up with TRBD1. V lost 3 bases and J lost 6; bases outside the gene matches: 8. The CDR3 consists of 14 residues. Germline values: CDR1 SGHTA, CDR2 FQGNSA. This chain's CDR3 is CASSLTGNELEQYF. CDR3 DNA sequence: TGTGCCAGCAGCTTGACAGGGAACGAACTCGAGCAGTACTTC. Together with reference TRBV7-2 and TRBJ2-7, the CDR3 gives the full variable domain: GAGVSQSPSNKVTEKGKDVELRCDPISGHTALYWYRQSLGQGLEFLIYFQGNSAPDKSGLPSDRFSAERTGGSVSTLTIQRTQQEDSAVYLCASSLTGNELEQYFGPGTRLTVT.

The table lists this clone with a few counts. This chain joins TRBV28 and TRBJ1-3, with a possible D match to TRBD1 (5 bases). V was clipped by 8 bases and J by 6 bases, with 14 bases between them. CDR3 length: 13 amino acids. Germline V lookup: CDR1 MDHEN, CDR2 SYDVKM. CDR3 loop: CASVDRRKNTIYF. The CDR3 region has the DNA TGTGCCAGCGTCGACAGAAGAAAAAACACCATATATTTT.

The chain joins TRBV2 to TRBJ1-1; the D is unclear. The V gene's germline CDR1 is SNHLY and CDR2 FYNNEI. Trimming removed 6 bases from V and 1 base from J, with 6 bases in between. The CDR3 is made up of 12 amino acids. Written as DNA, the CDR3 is TGTGCCAGCAGCTACCGGAACACTGAAGCTTTCTTT. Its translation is CASSYRNTEAFF. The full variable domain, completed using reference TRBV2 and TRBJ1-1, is EPEVTQTPSHQVTQMGQEVILRCVPISNHLYFYWYRQILGQKVEFLVSFYNNEISEKSEIFDDQFSVERPDGSNFTLKIRSTKLEDSAMYFCASSYRNTEAFFGQGTRLTVV.

The CDR3 nucleotides are TGTGCCAGCTACTACAATGAGCAGTTCTTC. This gives the protein CASYYNEQFF. J is TRBJ2-1 and V is TRBV2; the D is unclear. The ends were cut back, 8 bases at V and 3 bases at J, with 2 bases in the middle. Germline CDR1 and CDR2: SNHLY and FYNNEI. The CDR3 loop spans 10 amino acids.

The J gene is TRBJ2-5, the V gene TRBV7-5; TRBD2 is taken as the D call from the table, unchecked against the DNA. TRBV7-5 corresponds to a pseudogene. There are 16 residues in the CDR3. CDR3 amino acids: CVRSLGTSGSGETQYF. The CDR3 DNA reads TGTGTCAGAAGCTTAGGGACTAGCGGGTCCGGGGAGACCCAGTACTTC.

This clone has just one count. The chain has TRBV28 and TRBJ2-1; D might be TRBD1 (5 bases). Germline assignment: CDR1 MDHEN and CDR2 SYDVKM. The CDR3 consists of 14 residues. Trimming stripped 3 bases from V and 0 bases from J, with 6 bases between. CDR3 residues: CASSFDSSYNEQFF. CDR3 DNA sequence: TGTGCCAGCAGTTTTGACAGCTCCTACAATGAGCAGTTCTTC. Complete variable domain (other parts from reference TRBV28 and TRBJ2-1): DVKVTQSSRYLVKRTGEKVFLECVQDMDHENMFWYRQDPGLGLRLIYFSYDVKMKEKGDIPEGYSVSREKKERFSLILESASTNQTSMYLCASSFDSSYNEQFFGPGTRLTVL.

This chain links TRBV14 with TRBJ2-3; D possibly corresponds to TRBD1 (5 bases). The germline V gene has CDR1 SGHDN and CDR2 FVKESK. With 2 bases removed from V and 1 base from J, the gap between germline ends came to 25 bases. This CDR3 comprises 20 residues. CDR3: CASSQKPHDRTRTRTDTQYF. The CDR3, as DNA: TGTGCCAGCAGCCAAAAGCCCCACGACAGAACAAGAACCCGCACAGATACGCAGTATTTT.

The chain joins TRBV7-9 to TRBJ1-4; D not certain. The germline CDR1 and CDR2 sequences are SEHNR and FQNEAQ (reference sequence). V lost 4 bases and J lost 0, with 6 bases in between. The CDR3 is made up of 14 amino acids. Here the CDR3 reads CASSSRSTNEKLFF. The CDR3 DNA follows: TGTGCCAGCAGCTCGCGATCAACTAATGAAAAACTGTTTTTT. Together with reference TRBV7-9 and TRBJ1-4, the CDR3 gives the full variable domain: DTGVSQNPRHKITKRGQNVTFRCDPISEHNRLYWYRQTLGQGPEFLTYFQNEAQLEKSRLLSDRFSAERPKGSFSTLEIQRTEQGDSAMYLCASSSRSTNEKLFFGSGTQLSVL.

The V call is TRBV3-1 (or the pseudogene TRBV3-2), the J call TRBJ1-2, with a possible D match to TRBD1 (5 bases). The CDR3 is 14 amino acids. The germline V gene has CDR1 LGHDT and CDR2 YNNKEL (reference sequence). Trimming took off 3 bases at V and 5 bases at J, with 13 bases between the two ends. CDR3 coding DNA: TGTGCCAGCAGCCACGTAGGGGAAGTATATGGCTACACCTTC. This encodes CASSHVGEVYGYTF.

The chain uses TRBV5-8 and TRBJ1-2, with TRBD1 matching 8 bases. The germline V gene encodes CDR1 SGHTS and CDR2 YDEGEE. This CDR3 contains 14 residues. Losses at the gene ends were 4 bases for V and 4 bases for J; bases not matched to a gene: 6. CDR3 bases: TGTGCCAGCAGCACCCAGACAGGGGCCTATGGCTACACCTTC. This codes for CASSTQTGAYGYTF.

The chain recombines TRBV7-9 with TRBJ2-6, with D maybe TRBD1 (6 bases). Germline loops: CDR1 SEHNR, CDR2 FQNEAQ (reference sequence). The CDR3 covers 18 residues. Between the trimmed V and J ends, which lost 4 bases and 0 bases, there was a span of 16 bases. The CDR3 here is CASSSRTRQDSGANVLTF. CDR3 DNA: TGTGCCAGCAGCTCCCGCACACGACAGGACTCTGGGGCCAACGTCCTGACTTTC.

CDR3 in amino acids: CASSLMGLGTGELFF. The CDR3 region has the DNA TGTGCCAGCAGCTTGATGGGGCTGGGCACCGGGGAGCTGTTTTTT. The chain couples TRBV11-2 to TRBJ2-2; tentatively, D is TRBD1 (5 bases). This CDR3 region has 15 residues. The ends were cut back, 3 bases at V and 4 bases at J, with 12 bases in the middle. Germline values: CDR1 SGHAT, CDR2 FQNNGV.

CDR3 nucleotides: TGTGCCAGCACCCTGAGAGGGGGCAGCTATGGCTACACCTTC. This codes for CASTLRGGSYGYTF. The V call is TRBV28, the J call TRBJ1-2; 7 bases align to TRBD1. V was pared by 7 bases and J by 4 bases, with 9 bases of the junction left unmatched. This CDR3 is 14 amino acids long. CDR1 is MDHEN, CDR2 SYDVKM, per germline.

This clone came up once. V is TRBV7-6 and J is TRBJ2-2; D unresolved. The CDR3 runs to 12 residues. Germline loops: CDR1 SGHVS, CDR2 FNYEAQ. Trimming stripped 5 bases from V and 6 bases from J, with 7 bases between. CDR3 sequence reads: CASSPPAGELFF. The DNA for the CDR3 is TGTGCCAGCAGCCCCCCTGCCGGGGAGCTGTTTTTT.

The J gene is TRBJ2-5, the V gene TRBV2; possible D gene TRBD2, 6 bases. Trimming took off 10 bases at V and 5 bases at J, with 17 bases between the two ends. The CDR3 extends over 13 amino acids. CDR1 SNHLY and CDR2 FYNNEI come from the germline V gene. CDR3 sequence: CATGRGSVETQYF. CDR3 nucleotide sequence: TGTGCCACCGGACGGGGGTCGGTGGAGACCCAGTACTTC.

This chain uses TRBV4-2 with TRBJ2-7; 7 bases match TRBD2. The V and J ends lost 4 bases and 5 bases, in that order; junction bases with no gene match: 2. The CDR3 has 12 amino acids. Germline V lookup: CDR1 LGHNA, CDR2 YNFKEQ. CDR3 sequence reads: CASSLAGDEQYF. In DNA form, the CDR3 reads TGTGCCAGCAGCCTTGCGGGGGACGAGCAGTACTTC.

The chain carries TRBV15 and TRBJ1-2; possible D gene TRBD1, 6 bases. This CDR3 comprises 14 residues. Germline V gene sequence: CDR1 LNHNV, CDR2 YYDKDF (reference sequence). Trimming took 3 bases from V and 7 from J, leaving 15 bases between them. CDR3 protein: CATSRDSTHLGYTF. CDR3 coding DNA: TGTGCCACCAGCAGGGACAGTACCCATCTTGGCTACACCTTC. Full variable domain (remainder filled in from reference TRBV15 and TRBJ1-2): DAMVIQNPRYQVTQFGKPVTLSCSQTLNHNVMYWYQQKSSQAPKLLFHYYDKDFNNEADTPDNFQSRRPNTSFCFLDIRSPGLGDTAMYLCATSRDSTHLGYTFGSGTRLTVV.

CDR3 DNA: TGTGCCAGCAACACCGACAGGGGAGGATCCCTCCACTTT. Its protein product is CASNTDRGGSLHF. The V gene is TRBV12-3 or TRBV12-4, the J gene TRBJ1-6, with TRBD1 matching over 8 bases. V dropped 7 bases and J dropped 14; count of bases not matched to a gene: 10. CDR3 length equals 13 residues.

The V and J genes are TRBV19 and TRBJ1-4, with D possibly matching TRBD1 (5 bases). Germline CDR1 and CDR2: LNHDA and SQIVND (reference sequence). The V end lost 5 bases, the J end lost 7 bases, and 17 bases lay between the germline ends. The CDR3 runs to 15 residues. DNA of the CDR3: TGTGCCAGTAGTTCACTGGACGGGGGGATTGAAAAACTGTTTTTT. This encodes CASSSLDGGIEKLFF.

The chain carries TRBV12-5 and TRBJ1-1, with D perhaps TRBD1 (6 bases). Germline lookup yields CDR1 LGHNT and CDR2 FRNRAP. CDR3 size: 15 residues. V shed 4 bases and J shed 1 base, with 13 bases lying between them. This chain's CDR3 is CASGSSYRENTEAFF. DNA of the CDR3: TGTGCTAGTGGTTCCTCTTACAGGGAGAACACTGAAGCTTTCTTT.

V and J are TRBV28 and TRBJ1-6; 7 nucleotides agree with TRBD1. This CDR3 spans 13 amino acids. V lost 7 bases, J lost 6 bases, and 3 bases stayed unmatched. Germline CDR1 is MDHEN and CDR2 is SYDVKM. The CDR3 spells CASTGGGNSPLHF. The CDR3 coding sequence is TGTGCCAGCACAGGGGGAGGTAATTCACCCCTCCACTTT.

This CDR3 is CAISRGNYGYTF. Written as DNA, the CDR3 is TGTGCCATCAGTAGAGGAAACTATGGCTACACCTTC. The rearrangement links TRBV10-3 to TRBJ1-2; D is uncertain. The germline CDR1 and CDR2 sequences are ENHRY and SYGVKD. Trimming stripped 5 bases from V and 2 bases from J, with 6 bases between. The CDR3 spans 12 residues.

CDR3 amino acids: CSARPLYEQYF. The CDR3 DNA reads TGCAGTGCCAGGCCCCTCTACGAGCAGTACTTC. V gene TRBV20-1 combines with J gene TRBJ2-7; D is unclear. Trimming shortened V by 6 bases and J by 3 bases, and 9 bases separated the two germline ends. CDR3 size: 11 residues. Germline-derived CDR1 and CDR2 are DFQATT and SNEGSKA (reference sequence).

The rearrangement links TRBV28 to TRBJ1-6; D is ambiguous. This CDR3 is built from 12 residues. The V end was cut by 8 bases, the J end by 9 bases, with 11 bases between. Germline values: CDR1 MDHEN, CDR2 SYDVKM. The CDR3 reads CASALRVSPLHF. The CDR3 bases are TGTGCCAGCGCCCTGAGGGTTTCACCCCTCCACTTT.

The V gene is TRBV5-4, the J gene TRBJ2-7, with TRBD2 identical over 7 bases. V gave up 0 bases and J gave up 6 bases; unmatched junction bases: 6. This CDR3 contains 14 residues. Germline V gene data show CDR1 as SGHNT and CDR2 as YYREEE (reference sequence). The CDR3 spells CASSLGSGQGEQYF. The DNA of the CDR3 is TGTGCCAGCAGCTTGGGTAGCGGGCAAGGCGAGCAGTACTTC. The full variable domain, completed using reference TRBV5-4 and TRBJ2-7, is ETGVTQSPTHLIKTRGQQVTLRCSSQSGHNTVSWYQQALGQGPQFIFQYYREEENGRGNFPPRFSGLQFPNYSSELNVNALELDDSALYLCASSLGSGQGEQYFGPGTRLTVT.

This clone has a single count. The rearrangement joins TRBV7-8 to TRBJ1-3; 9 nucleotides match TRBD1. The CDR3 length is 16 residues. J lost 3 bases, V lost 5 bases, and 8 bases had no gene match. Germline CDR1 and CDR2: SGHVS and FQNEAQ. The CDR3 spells CASSLGTGQDGNTIYF. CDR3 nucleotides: TGTGCCAGCAGCCTTGGGACAGGGCAAGATGGAAACACCATATATTTT.